This note documents a single T cell receptor beta chain sequence. Original data processing: Nucleated cell number was recorded as an estimate derived from reference gene primer amplification. Sequencing was performed with immunoSEQ multiplex PCR; in TCRdb, only in-frame clones are kept and a portion is missing. V and J calls and clone size follow that table, whereas D and trimming were derived from the DNA. The sample lists about 110,000 clones; 70% to 90% were seen once. These data belong to a study of blood T cell repertoires in COVID-19. In the study overall: Spain, Italy and the United States supplied samples that represented acute and convalescent COVID-19. T cells, B-cell-depleted T cells, or PBMCs provided the cDNA or gDNA that served as material.

The germline gives CDR1 SGHAT, CDR2 FQNNGV. The CDR3 runs 13 residues. V lost 2 bases and J lost 7, with 9 bases in between. The chain couples TRBV11-2 to TRBJ2-1; D is uncertain. Sequencing was done on a sample of peripheral blood. The receptor's source is a human donor in a cohort sampled during active COVID-19. Written as DNA, the CDR3 is TGTGCCAGCAGCTTATCCCTATTGAATGAGCAGTTCTTC. Translation: CASSLSLLNEQFF.